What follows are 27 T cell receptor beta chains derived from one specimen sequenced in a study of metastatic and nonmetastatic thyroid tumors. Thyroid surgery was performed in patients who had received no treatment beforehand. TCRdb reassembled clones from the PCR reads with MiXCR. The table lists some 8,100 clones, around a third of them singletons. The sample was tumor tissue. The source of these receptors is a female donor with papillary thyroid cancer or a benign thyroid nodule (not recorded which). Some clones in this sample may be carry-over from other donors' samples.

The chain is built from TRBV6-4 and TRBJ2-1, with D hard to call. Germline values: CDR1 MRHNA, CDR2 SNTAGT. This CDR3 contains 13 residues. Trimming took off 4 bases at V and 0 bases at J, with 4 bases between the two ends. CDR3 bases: TGTGCCAGCAGTGCGGGCTCCTACAATGAGCAGTTCTTC. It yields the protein CASSAGSYNEQFF.

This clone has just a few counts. This CDR3 is CASSEGTSGPDTQYF. The CDR3 region has the DNA TGCGCCAGCAGTGAAGGGACTAGCGGCCCAGATACGCAGTATTTT. The chain carries TRBV10-1 and TRBJ2-3, with 11 bases matching TRBD2. CDR1 WNHNN and CDR2 SYGVQD come from the germline V gene (reference sequence). Germline trimming cut 3 bases from V and 4 bases from J; bases unmatched to any gene: 3. The CDR3 spans 15 residues.

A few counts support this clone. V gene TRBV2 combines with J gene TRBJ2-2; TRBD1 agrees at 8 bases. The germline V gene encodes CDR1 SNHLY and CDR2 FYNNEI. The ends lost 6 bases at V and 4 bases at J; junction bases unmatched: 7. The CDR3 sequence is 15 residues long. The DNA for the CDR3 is TGTGCCAGCAGCGGACAGGGTCAGGGCACCGGGGAGCTGTTTTTT. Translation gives CASSGQGQGTGELFF.

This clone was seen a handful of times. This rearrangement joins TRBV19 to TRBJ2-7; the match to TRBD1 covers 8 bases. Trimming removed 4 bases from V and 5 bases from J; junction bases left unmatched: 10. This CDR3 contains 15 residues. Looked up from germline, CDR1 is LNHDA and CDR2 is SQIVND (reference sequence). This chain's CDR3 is CASSSRETGADEQYF. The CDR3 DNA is TGTGCCAGTAGTAGTCGTGAGACAGGGGCTGACGAGCAGTACTTC.

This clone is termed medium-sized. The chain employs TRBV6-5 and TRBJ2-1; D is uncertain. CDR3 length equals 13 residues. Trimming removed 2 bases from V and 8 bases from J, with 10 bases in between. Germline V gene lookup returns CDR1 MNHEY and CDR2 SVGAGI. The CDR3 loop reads CASSYPATDEQFF. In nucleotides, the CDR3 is TGTGCCAGCAGTTACCCGGCTACCGATGAGCAGTTCTTC.

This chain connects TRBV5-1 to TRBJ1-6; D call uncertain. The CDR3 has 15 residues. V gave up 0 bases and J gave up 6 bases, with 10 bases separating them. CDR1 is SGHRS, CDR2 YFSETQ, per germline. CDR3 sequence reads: CASSLDHSPNSPLHF. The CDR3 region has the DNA TGCGCCAGCAGCTTGGACCACAGCCCTAATTCACCCCTCCACTTT.

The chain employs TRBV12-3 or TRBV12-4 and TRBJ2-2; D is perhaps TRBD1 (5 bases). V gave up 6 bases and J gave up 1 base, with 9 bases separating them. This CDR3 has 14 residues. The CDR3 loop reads CASSNTGNTGELFF. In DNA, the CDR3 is TGTGCCAGCAGCAACACAGGGAACACCGGGGAGCTGTTTTTT.

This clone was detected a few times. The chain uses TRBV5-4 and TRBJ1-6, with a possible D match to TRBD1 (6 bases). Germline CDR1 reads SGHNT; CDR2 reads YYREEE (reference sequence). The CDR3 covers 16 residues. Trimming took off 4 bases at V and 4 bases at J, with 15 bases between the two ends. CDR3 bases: TGTGCCAGCAGCGGGGGCGAGGGGAGATATAATTCACCCCTCCACTTT. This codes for CASSGGEGRYNSPLHF. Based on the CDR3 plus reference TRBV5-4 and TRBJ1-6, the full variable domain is ETGVTQSPTHLIKTRGQQVTLRCSSQSGHNTVSWYQQALGQGPQFIFQYYREEENGRGNFPPRFSGLQFPNYSSELNVNALELDDSALYLCASSGGEGRYNSPLHFGNGTRLTVT.

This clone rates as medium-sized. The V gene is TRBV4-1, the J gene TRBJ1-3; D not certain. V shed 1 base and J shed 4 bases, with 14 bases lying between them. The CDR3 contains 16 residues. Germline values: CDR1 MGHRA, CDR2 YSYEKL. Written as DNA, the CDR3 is TGCGCCAGCAGCCAAGTTATGTTCCTGAGGGGAAACACCATATATTTT. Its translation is CASSQVMFLRGNTIYF.

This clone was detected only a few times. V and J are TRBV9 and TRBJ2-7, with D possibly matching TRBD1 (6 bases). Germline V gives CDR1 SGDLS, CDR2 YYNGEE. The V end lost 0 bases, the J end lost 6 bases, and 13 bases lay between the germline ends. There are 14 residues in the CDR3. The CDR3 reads CASSVGTDWGEQYF. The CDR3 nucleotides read TGTGCCAGCAGCGTAGGGACAGATTGGGGCGAGCAGTACTTC.

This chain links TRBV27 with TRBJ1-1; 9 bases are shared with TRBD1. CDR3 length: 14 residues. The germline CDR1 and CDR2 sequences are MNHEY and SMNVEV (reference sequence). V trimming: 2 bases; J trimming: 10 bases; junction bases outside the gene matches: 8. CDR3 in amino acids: CASSLTGGVLGAFF. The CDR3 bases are TGTGCCAGCAGTTTAACAGGGGGCGTTTTAGGAGCTTTCTTT.

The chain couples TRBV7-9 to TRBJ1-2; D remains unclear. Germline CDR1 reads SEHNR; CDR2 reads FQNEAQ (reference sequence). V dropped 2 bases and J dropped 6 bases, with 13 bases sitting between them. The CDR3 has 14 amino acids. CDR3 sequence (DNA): TGTGCCAGCAGCTTAACCGTCGCCGAGGATGGCTACACCTTC. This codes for CASSLTVAEDGYTF.

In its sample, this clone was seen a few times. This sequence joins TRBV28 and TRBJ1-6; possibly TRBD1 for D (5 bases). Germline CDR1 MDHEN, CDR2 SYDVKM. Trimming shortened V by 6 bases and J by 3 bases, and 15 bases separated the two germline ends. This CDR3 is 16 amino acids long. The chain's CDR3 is CASSSPRDFYNSPLHF. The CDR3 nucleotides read TGTGCCAGCAGCTCCCCTAGGGACTTCTATAATTCACCCCTCCACTTT.

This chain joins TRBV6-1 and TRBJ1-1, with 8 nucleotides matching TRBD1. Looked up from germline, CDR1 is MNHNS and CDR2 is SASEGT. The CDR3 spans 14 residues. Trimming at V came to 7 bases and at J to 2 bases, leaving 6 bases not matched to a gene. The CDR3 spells CASTPDRDNTEAFF. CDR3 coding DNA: TGTGCCAGCACTCCGGACAGGGACAACACTGAAGCTTTCTTT.

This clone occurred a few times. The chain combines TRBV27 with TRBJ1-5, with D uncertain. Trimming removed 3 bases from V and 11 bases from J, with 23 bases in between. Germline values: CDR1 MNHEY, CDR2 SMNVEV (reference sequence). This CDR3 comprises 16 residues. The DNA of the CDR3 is TGTGCCAGCAGTTTGGCTAGCGGGAGGCCCCAAGAGACCCAGCATTTT. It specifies CASSLASGRPQETQHF.

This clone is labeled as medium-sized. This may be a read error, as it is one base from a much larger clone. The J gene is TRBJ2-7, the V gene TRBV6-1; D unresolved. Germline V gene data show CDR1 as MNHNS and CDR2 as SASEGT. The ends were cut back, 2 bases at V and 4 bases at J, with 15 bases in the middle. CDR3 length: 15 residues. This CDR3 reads CASSEYRAAPYEQYF. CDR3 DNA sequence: TGTGCCAGCAGTGAATACAGAGCAGCCCCTTACGAGCAGTACTTC.

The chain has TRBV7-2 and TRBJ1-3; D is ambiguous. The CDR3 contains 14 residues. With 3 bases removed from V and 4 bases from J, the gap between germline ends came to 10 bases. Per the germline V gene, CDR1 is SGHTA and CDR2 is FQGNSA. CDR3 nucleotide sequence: TGTGCCAGCAGCTTTGGCTTCGCAGGAAACACCATATATTTT. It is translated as CASSFGFAGNTIYF.

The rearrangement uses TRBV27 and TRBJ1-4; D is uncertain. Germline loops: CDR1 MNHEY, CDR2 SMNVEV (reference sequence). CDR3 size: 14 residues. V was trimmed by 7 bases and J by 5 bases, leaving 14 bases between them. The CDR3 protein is CASTSGIINEKLFF. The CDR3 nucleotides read TGTGCCAGCACTTCCGGGATAATCAATGAAAAACTGTTTTTT.

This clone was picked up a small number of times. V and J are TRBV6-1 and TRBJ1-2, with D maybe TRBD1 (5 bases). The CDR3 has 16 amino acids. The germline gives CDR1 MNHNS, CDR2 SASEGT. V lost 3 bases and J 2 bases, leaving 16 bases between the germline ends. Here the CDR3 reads CASSDGGAGGNYGYTF. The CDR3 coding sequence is TGTGCCAGCAGTGACGGTGGGGCAGGAGGGAACTATGGCTACACCTTC.

The DNA for the CDR3 is TGTGCCACCAGCGGACAGACGAACACCGGGGAGCTGTTTTTT. It yields the protein CATSGQTNTGELFF. The chain is built from TRBV24-1 and TRBJ2-2, with D possibly matching TRBD1 (6 bases). Germline V gene sequence: CDR1 KGHDR, CDR2 SFDVKD. The CDR3 runs to 14 residues. Trimming took 7 bases from V and 0 from J, leaving 8 bases between them.

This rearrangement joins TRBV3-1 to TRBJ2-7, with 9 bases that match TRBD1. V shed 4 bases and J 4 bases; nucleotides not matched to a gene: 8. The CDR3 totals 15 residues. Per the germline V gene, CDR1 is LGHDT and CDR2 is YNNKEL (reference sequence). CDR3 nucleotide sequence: TGTGCCAGCAGCCCGCTTGGGACAGGGAGATACGAGCAGTACTTC. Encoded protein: CASSPLGTGRYEQYF.

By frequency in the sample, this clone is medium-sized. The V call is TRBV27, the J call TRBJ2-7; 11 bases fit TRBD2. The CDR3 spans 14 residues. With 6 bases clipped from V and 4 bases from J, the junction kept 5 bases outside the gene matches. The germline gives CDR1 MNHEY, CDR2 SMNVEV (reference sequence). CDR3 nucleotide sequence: TGTGCCAGCAGCCACGGGACTAGCGGTTACGAGCAGTACTTC. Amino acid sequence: CASSHGTSGYEQYF.

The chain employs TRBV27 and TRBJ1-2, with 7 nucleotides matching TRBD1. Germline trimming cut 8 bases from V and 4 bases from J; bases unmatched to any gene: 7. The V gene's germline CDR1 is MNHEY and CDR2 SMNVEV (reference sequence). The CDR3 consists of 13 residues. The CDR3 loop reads CASAPNRGYGYTF. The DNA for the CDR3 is TGTGCCAGCGCCCCGAACAGGGGCTATGGCTACACCTTC.

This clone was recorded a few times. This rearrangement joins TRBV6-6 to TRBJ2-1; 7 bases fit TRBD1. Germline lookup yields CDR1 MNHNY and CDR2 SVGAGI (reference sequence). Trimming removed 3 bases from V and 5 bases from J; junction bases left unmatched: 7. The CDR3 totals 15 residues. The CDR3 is CASSYGATGNNEQFF. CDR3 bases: TGTGCCAGCAGTTATGGGGCGACAGGGAACAATGAGCAGTTCTTC.

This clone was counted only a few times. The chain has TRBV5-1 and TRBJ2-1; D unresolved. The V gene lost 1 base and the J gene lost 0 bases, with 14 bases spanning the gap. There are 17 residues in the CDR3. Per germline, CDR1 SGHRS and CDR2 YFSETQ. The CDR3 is CASSLIPWTSSYNEQFF. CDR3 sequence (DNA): TGCGCCAGCAGCTTGATTCCTTGGACGAGCTCCTACAATGAGCAGTTCTTC.

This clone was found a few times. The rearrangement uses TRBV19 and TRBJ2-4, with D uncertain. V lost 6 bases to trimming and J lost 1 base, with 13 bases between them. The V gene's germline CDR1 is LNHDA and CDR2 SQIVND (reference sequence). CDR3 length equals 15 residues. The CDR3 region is CASSDMDPAKNIQYF. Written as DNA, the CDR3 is TGTGCCAGTAGCGACATGGACCCTGCCAAAAACATTCAGTACTTC.

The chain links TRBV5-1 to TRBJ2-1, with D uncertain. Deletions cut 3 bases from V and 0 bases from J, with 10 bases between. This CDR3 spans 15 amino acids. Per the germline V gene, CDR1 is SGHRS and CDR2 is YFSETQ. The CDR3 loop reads CASSSTDRSYNEQFF. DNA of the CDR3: TGCGCCAGCAGCTCCACGGACCGCTCCTACAATGAGCAGTTCTTC.